This TCR beta chain was captured by sequencing in a study of cytomegalovirus exposure and HLA in healthy donors. Study results and limitations: Cytomegalovirus association was listed for 164 TCR beta chains. Specific recognition of CMV antigens was confirmed in vitro for a few chains (all CMV-associated). In a later analysis, most CMV-associated TCR beta chains appeared HLA-restricted.

From germline, CDR1 is SGHRS and CDR2 YFSETQ. This CDR3 contains 15 residues. Trimming removed 2 bases from V and 1 base from J, with 13 bases in between. This clone appeared a single time. Its antigen remains unknown. The PCR was carried out with 60 Vbeta primers and 13 Jbeta primers. Sequencing was performed with immunoSEQ multiplex PCR; in TCRdb, only in-frame clones are kept and a portion is missing. The repertoire consists of 200,000 or so clones, with 80% to 85% occurring once and the leading ten covering roughly 2.1%. The rearrangement uses TRBV5-1 and TRBJ2-7; D gene unclear. Source material: PBMCs. This TCR was recovered from a woman aged 18-29 years in good health and CMV-seropositive. The CDR3 protein is CASSFWAGWSYEQYF. The CDR3 nucleotides read TGCGCCAGCAGCTTCTGGGCTGGTTGGTCCTACGAGCAGTACTTC.